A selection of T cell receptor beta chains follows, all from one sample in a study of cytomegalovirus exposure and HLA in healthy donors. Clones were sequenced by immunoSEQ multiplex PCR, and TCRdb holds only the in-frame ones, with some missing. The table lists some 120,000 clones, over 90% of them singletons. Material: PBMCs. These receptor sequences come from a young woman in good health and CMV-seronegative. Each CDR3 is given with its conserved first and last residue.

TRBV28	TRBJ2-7	CASSSPGGTGSYEQYF
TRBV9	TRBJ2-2	CASSVRGTNTGELFF
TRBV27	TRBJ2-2	CASSHPWRGGNTGELFF
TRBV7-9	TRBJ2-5	CASSSVLTGTGAGETQYF
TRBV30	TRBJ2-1	CAWSRGQAYNEQFF
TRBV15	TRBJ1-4	CATSRDKGRGNEKLFF
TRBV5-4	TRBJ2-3	CASSLGGVGATDTQYF
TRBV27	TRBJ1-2	CASSAFTGVYGYTF
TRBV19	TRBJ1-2	CASSPRDRVDYTF
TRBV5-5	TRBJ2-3	CASSSSRTDTQYF
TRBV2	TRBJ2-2	CASTLGRGDTGELFF
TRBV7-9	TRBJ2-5	CASSLGLDMETQYF
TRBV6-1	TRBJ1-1	CATQQVRGTEAFF
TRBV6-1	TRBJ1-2	CAAGGVNYGYTF
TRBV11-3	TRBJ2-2	CASSLGGTGELFF
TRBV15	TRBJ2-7	CAAGTDTYEQYF
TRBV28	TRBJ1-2	CASTRLGAGSRNYGYTF
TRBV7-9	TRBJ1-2	CASSSTERYGYTF
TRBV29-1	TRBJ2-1	CSVETVEGYNEQFF
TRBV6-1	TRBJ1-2	CASSRQPNYGYTF
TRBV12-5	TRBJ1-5	CASGLGPGQGKQPQHF
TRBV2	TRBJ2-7	CASSGDGGLYEQYF
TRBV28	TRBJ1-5	CATISGDQPQHF
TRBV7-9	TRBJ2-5	CASARDQETQYF
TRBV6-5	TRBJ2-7	CASSRWTSGEYEQYF
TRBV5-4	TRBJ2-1	CASSWTSQNEQFF
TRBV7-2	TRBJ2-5	CASSLLGGEETQYF
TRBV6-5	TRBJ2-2	CASSYSGREGGELFF
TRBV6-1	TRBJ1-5	CASSALTGTGNQPQHF
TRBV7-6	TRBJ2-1	CASSLDGRASEQFF
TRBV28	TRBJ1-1	CASGSTGGNTEAFF
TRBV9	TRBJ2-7	CASSPRTGTYEQYF
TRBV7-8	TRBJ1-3	CASSLDTSSGNTIYF
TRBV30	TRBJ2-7	CAWSASGGRLYEQYF
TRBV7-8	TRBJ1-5	CASSSQAGSNQPQHF
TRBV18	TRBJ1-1	CASSPSTPLSGSEAFF
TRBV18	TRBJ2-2	CASSQSGQPKRLAGENTGELFF
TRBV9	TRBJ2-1	CASSTQRDRAPKSSYNEQFF
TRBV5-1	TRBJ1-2	CASSPEDRALNYGYTF
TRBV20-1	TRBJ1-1	CSANRAVEAFF
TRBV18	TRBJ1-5	CASSQGIQPQHF
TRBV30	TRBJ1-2	CAWSVPGGYTF
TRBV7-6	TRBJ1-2	CASSPMFGHNYGYTF
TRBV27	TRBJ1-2	CASSSRDRQYGYTF